This T cell receptor beta chain was captured by sequencing in a study of liver allograft versus peripheral blood T cells. Study as a whole: Transplanted-liver and recipient peripheral blood T cell receptor repertoires were compared.

TCRdb re-analysed the reads in MiXCR, keeping a single row per CDR3 protein. Seen here are approximately 12,000 distinct CDR3 sequences, less than 30% observed once, and the top ten hold roughly 1.5%. This clonotype was seen a few times. What it binds is not known. CDR1 is SGHNT and CDR2 is YYREEE in the germline V gene (reference sequence). The CDR3 is 15 residues long. Losses at the gene ends were 4 bases for V and 2 bases for J; bases not matched to a gene: 6. General study results and limits: Peripheral blood T cell receptor repertoires reportedly differed from those found within liver allografts.

This receptor was obtained from a human patient who had a liver transplant. Some of the T cells might come from the graft donor. The V call is TRBV5-4, the J call TRBJ2-7, with 10 bases identical to TRBD2. CDR3 in amino acids: CASSHTSGETYEQYF. CDR3 coding DNA: TGTGCCAGCAGCCATACTAGCGGGGAGACCTACGAGCAGTACTTC. Combining the CDR3 with reference TRBV5-4 and TRBJ2-7 gives the whole variable domain ETGVTQSPTHLIKTRGQQVTLRCSSQSGHNTVSWYQQALGQGPQFIFQYYREEENGRGNFPPRFSGLQFPNYSSELNVNALELDDSALYLCASSHTSGETYEQYFGPGTRLTVT.